This entry lists 9 T cell receptor beta chains sequenced from one sample in a study of shared clonotypes between healthy human individuals. Naive CD8 cells were CD45RO-negative, positively selected for CCR7, excluding terminally differentiated effector memory CD45RA+ cells. Profiled with immunoSEQ multiplex PCR; TCRdb holds only in-frame clones, not every one. The sample consists of nearly 2 million clones, roughly 95% of them appearing once. The specimen sequenced was naive CD8+ T cells sorted from blood. These receptors were collected from a man aged 18 to 29 in good health.

Comments on this clone: The same CDR3 arises from other DNA sequences in this sample as well. This chain links TRBV4-3 with TRBJ2-5; D is tentatively TRBD1 or TRBD2 (5 bases each). V was cut by 0 bases and J by 5 bases, with 13 bases left in between. This CDR3 has 15 amino acids. Germline CDR1 and CDR2: LGHNA and YSLEER. CDR3 loop: CASSQDRGSGETQYF. In DNA, the CDR3 is TGCGCCAGCAGCCAAGATCGGGGCTCTGGGGAGACCCAGTACTTC.

The chain is built from TRBV6-9 and TRBJ1-4, with D possibly TRBD1 on 6 matching bases. Deletions cut 5 bases from V and 4 bases from J, with 14 bases between. Germline assignment: CDR1 MNHGY and CDR2 SVAAGI. The CDR3 has 15 residues. CDR3 residues: CASSPPDRINEKLFF. In DNA form, the CDR3 reads TGTGCCAGCAGTCCGCCGGACAGAATTAATGAAAAACTGTTTTTT.

V and J are TRBV4-3 and TRBJ1-3; 7 bases map to TRBD1. The CDR3 has 16 residues. The junction had 4 bases not matched to a gene; V was cut back by 0 bases and J by 2 bases. Germline V gene sequence: CDR1 LGHNA, CDR2 YSLEER. The CDR3 protein is CASSQDKRGPGNTIYF. CDR3 nucleotide sequence: TGCGCCAGCAGCCAAGATAAAAGGGGGCCTGGAAACACCATATATTTT.

V gene TRBV5-1 combines with J gene TRBJ2-3; 11 bases fit TRBD2. From germline, CDR1 is SGHRS and CDR2 YFSETQ. The V gene end was trimmed by 4 bases and the J gene end by 6 bases; junction bases not matched to a gene: 7. The CDR3 runs to 15 residues. CDR3 coding DNA: TGCGCCAGCAGCGGGGGACTAGCGGCGGGGGATACGCAGTATTTT. As protein: CASSGGLAAGDTQYF.

The chain carries TRBV28 and TRBJ2-1, with 8 bases matching TRBD2. The trim removed 5 bases at V and 2 bases at J, leaving 8 bases unmatched. Per the germline V gene, CDR1 is MDHEN and CDR2 is SYDVKM. The CDR3 is 16 amino acids. In DNA form, the CDR3 reads TGTGCCAGCAGTATTACCGGGACTAGACCCTACAATGAGCAGTTCTTC. Translation: CASSITGTRPYNEQFF.

This chain connects TRBV7-9 to TRBJ2-1; D gene unclear. V lost 5 bases and J lost 2, with 13 bases in between. The CDR3 spans 15 residues. In germline, CDR1 is SEHNR, CDR2 FQNEAQ (reference sequence). The CDR3 sequence: CASSAPEEPYNEQFF. CDR3 coding DNA: TGTGCCAGCAGCGCTCCCGAGGAGCCCTACAATGAGCAGTTCTTC.

The rearrangement links TRBV9 to TRBJ2-7, with 11 bases lining up with TRBD2. V was clipped by 0 bases and J by 2 bases; unmatched bases: 4. The CDR3 spans 16 residues. Germline values: CDR1 SGDLS, CDR2 YYNGEE. DNA for the CDR3: TGTGCCAGCAGCGTAGCCCGACTAGCGGGGACCTACGAGCAGTACTTC. This translates into CASSVARLAGTYEQYF.

The chain is built from TRBV2 and TRBJ2-6; 11 bases align to TRBD2. CDR1 and CDR2 (germline): SNHLY, FYNNEI. V trimming: 6 bases; J trimming: 2 bases; junction bases outside the gene matches: 6. This CDR3 region has 17 residues. The CDR3 DNA reads as TGTGCCAGCAGGCCTCTAGCGGGGGGAACTGGGGCCAACGTCCTGACTTTC. Translation: CASRPLAGGTGANVLTF.

This chain uses TRBV5-4 with TRBJ2-7, with 7 bases lining up with TRBD1. With 4 bases clipped from V and 3 bases from J, the junction kept 7 bases outside the gene matches. The CDR3 spans 14 residues. The germline V gene has CDR1 SGHNT and CDR2 YYREEE (reference sequence). The CDR3 loop is CASSPTGNLYEQYF. The CDR3 nucleotides are TGTGCCAGCAGCCCGACAGGGAATCTCTACGAGCAGTACTTC.